This entry lists 11 T cell receptor beta chains sequenced from one sample in a study of blood T cell repertoires in COVID-19. Only in-frame clones appear in the TCRdb table, and some are missing; sequencing was by immunoSEQ multiplex PCR. The table includes 77,000 or so clones, more than 70% detected once. Sequenced: peripheral blood. The receptors shown here come from a man older than 75 with acute or convalescent COVID-19.

This chain connects TRBV11-2 to TRBJ2-7; 16 bases are shared with TRBD2. With 5 bases clipped from V and 3 bases from J, the junction kept 10 bases outside the gene matches. In germline, CDR1 is SGHAT, CDR2 FQNNGV. This CDR3 region has 18 residues. CDR3 sequence reads: CASSIGTSGRGVFYEQYF. In nucleotides, the CDR3 is TGTGCCAGCAGCATAGGGACTAGCGGGAGGGGGGTGTTCTACGAGCAGTACTTC.

CDR3 DNA sequence: TGTGCCAGCAGCTGGGGGACAGGTCAGGATCAGCCCCAGCATTTT. It codes for CASSWGTGQDQPQHF. The chain combines TRBV5-6 with TRBJ1-5, with TRBD1 matching 8 bases. This CDR3 contains 15 residues. Germline-derived CDR1 and CDR2 are SGHDT and YYEEEE. V lost 3 bases to trimming and J lost 5 bases; unmatched junction nucleotides: 7.

This clone has only one observation. The chain recombines TRBV5-6 with TRBJ2-5; 9 bases align to TRBD2. Looked up from germline, CDR1 is SGHDT and CDR2 is YYEEEE. The CDR3 contains 17 residues. Trimming took 4 bases from V and 4 from J; bases not matched to a gene: 14. DNA for the CDR3: TGTGCCAGCAGCCCCAGTCGTAGCGGGAGATTAATAGAGACCCAGTACTTC. Its protein is CASSPSRSGRLIETQYF.

This sequence joins TRBV28 and TRBJ1-5; D is unclear. Germline CDR1 MDHEN, CDR2 SYDVKM. The CDR3 extends over 12 amino acids. With 5 bases removed from V and 7 bases from J, the gap between germline ends came to 9 bases. In DNA, the CDR3 is TGTGCCAGCAGTCGCGGTTGGCAGCCCCAGCATTTT. Residues: CASSRGWQPQHF.

The sample holds one count of this clone. The chain recombines TRBV5-5 with TRBJ2-2, with 13 nucleotides matching TRBD2. CDR3 size: 18 residues. J gave up 7 bases and V 4 bases, and 13 bases lay outside the gene matches. CDR1 and CDR2 from the germline V gene are SGHKS and YYEKEE (reference sequence). As DNA, the CDR3 is TGTGCCAGCAGCGTCGGGCCAGCAGGACTAGCGGGAGACGGGGAGCTGTTTTTT. Its translation: CASSVGPAGLAGDGELFF.

The chain uses TRBV5-5 and TRBJ2-5; 7 nucleotides line up with TRBD1. The CDR3 totals 18 residues. The trim removed 4 bases at V and 2 bases at J, leaving 17 bases unmatched. Germline CDR1 is SGHKS and CDR2 is YYEKEE (reference sequence). CDR3 nucleotides: TGTGCCAGCAGCACCCAACCCTACCGGGACAGCATTCAAGAGACCCAGTACTTC. Its protein product is CASSTQPYRDSIQETQYF.

The chain carries TRBV9 and TRBJ2-7; possible D gene TRBD2, 6 bases. V lost 0 bases, J lost 6 bases, and 13 bases lay in between. Germline loops: CDR1 SGDLS, CDR2 YYNGEE. The CDR3 consists of 14 residues. DNA for the CDR3: TGTGCCAGCAGCGTAGCGAGCGGGTCTGGCGAGCAGTACTTC. Protein: CASSVASGSGEQYF.

The rearrangement uses TRBV5-4 and TRBJ1-2, with a weak D call TRBD1 (5 bases). The CDR3 consists of 16 residues. Germline V gives CDR1 SGHNT, CDR2 YYREEE (reference sequence). V gave up 0 bases and J gave up 3 bases, with 15 bases separating them. The chain's CDR3 is CASSLASGGTDYGYTF. DNA of the CDR3: TGTGCCAGCAGCTTGGCTTCAGGAGGGACGGACTATGGCTACACCTTC.

This clone was counted between two and nine times. The rearrangement joins TRBV5-4 to TRBJ1-1; D is unclear. V was cut by 5 bases and J by 2 bases, with 19 bases left in between. The length of the CDR3 is 16 residues. Germline loops: CDR1 SGHNT, CDR2 YYREEE (reference sequence). The CDR3 spells CASRRTETGINTEAFF. For the CDR3, the DNA is TGTGCCAGCAGGCGGACTGAGACCGGAATTAACACTGAAGCTTTCTTT.

This rearrangement joins TRBV6-2 or TRBV6-3 to TRBJ2-5; 8 bases are a match to TRBD2. CDR3 length equals 20 residues. The ends lost 4 bases at V and 8 bases at J; junction bases unmatched: 27. In germline, CDR1 is MNHEY, CDR2 SVGEGT. The CDR3 region has the DNA TGTGCCAGCAGTTCCCGACGGGGGGGGCTATCAACCATCGCTGCGGAAACCCAGTACTTC. Residues: CASSSRRGGLSTIAAETQYF.

The table lists this clone with a few counts. The chain joins TRBV7-2 to TRBJ1-1; D possibly corresponds to TRBD1 (5 bases). V was shortened by 5 bases and J by 2 bases, with 12 bases between the two germline ends. This CDR3 spans 14 amino acids. Germline-derived CDR1 and CDR2 are SGHTA and FQGNSA. The DNA of the CDR3 is TGTGCCAGCAGCCCAGGGAATCGTAACACTGAAGCTTTCTTT. This sequence encodes CASSPGNRNTEAFF.